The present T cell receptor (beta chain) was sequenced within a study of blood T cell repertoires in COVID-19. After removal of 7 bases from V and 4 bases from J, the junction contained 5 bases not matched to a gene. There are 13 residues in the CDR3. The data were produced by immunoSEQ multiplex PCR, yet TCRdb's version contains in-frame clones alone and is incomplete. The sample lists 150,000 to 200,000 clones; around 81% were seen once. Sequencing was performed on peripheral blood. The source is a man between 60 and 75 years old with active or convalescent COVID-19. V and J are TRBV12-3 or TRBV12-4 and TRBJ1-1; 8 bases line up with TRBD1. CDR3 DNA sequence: TGTGCCAGCACCAGGGGGCAGGGCACTGAAGCTTTCTTT. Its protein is CASTRGQGTEAFF.